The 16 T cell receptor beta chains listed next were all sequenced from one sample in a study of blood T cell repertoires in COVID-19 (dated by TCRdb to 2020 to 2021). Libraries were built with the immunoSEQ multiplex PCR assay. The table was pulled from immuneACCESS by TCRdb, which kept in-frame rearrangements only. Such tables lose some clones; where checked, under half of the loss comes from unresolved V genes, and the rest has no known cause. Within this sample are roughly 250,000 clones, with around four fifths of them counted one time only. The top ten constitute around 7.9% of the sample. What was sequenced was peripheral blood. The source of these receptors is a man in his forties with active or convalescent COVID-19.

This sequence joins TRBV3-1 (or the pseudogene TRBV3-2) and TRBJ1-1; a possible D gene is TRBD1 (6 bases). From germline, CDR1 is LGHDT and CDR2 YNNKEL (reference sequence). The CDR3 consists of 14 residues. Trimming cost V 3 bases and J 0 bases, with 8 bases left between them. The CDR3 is CASSHGQMNTEAFF. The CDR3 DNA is TGTGCCAGCAGCCACGGACAGATGAACACTGAAGCTTTCTTT.

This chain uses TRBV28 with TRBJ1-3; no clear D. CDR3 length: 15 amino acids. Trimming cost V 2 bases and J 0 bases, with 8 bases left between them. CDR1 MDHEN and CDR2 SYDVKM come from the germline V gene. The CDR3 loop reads CASSLVGSSGNTIYF. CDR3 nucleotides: TGTGCCAGCAGTTTAGTCGGGAGCTCTGGAAACACCATATATTTT. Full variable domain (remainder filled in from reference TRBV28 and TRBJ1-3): DVKVTQSSRYLVKRTGEKVFLECVQDMDHENMFWYRQDPGLGLRLIYFSYDVKMKEKGDIPEGYSVSREKKERFSLILESASTNQTSMYLCASSLVGSSGNTIYFGEGSWLTVV.

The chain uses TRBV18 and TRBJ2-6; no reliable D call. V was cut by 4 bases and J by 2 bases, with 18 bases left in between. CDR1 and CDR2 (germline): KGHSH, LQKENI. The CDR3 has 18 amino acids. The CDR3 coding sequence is TGTGCCAGCTCACGACCTCCTCACTCGGTCACTGGGGCCAACGTCCTGACTTTC. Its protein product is CASSRPPHSVTGANVLTF.

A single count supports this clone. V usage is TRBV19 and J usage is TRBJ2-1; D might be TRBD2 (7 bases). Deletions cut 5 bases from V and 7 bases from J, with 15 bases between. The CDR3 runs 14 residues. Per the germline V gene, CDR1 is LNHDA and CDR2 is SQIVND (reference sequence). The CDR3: CASSRGAGHNEQFF. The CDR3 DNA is TGTGCCAGTAGTCGGGGGGCAGGCCATAATGAGCAGTTCTTC.

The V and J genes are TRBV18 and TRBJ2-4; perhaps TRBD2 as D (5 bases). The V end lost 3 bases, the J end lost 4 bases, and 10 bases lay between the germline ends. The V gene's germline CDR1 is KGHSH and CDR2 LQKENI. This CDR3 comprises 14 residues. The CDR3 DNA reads TGTGCCAGCTCACCCGTCGGGGAAAAAAACATTCAGTACTTC. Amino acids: CASSPVGEKNIQYF.

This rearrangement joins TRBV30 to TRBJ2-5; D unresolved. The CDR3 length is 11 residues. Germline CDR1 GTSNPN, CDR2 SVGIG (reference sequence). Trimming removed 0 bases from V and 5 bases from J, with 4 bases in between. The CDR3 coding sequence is TGTGCCTGGAGTGTACTGGAGACCCAGTACTTC. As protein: CAWSVLETQYF.

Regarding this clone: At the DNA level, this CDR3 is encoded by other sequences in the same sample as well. The CDR3 DNA follows: TGTGCCAGCTCGCCAACAGGCCCCATGAACACTGAAGCTTTCTTT. Encoded protein: CASSPTGPMNTEAFF. V and J are TRBV18 and TRBJ1-1; weak D call: TRBD1 (5 bases). The germline V gene has CDR1 KGHSH and CDR2 LQKENI. V was cut by 6 bases and J by 0 bases, with 14 bases left in between. This CDR3 is 15 amino acids long. The full variable domain, its missing parts supplied by reference TRBV18 and TRBJ1-1, is NAGVMQNPRHLVRRRGQEARLRCSPMKGHSHVYWYRQLPEEGLKFMVYLQKENIIDESGMPKERFSAEFPKEGPSILRIQQVVRGDSAAYFCASSPTGPMNTEAFFGQGTRLTVV.

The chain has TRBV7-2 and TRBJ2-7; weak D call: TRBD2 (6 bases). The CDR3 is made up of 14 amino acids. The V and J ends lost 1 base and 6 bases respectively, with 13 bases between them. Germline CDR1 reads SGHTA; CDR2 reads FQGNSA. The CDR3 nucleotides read TGTGCCAGCAGCTTAGTTGAATGGGGAGGCGAGCAGTACTTC. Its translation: CASSLVEWGGEQYF.

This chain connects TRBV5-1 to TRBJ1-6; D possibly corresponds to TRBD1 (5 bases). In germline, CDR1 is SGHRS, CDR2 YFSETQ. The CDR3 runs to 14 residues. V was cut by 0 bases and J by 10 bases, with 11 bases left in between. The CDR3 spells CASSLVGEGSPLHF. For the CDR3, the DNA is TGCGCCAGCAGCTTGGTGGGGGAGGGGTCACCCCTCCACTTT. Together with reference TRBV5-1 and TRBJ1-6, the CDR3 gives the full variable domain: KAGVTQTPRYLIKTRGQQVTLSCSPISGHRSVSWYQQTPGQGLQFLFEYFSETQRNKGNFPGRFSGRQFSNSRSEMNVSTLELGDSALYLCASSLVGEGSPLHFGNGTRLTVT.

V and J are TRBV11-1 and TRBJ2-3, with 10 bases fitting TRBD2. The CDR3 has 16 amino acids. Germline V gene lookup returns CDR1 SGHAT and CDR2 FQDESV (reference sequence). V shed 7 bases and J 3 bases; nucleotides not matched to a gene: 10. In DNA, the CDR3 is TGTGCCAGCACCATTTTGAGTAGCGGGGGGACAGATACGCAGTATTTT. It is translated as CASTILSSGGTDTQYF.

The CDR3 DNA sequence: TGTGCCAGCAGCTTGCCAGGGGCCGTCTATGGCTACACCTTC. This encodes CASSLPGAVYGYTF. The gene calls are TRBV5-4 and TRBJ1-2; perhaps TRBD1 as D (6 bases). Deletions cut 1 base from V and 4 bases from J, with 11 bases between. This CDR3 is built from 14 residues. Germline V gene sequence: CDR1 SGHNT, CDR2 YYREEE (reference sequence).

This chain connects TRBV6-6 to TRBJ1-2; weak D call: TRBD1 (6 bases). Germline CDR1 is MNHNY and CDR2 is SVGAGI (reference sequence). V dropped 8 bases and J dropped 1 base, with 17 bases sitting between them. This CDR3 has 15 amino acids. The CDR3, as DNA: TGTGCCAGCGGTTCCCGGACAGCGCATAACTATGGCTACACCTTC. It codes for CASGSRTAHNYGYTF.

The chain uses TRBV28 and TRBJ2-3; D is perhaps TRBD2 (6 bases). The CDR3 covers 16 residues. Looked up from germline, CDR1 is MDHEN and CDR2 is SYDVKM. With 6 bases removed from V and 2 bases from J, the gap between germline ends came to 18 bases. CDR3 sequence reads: CASSLGAGPYTDTQYF. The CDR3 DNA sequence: TGTGCCAGCAGCCTAGGGGCGGGACCTTACACAGATACGCAGTATTTT.

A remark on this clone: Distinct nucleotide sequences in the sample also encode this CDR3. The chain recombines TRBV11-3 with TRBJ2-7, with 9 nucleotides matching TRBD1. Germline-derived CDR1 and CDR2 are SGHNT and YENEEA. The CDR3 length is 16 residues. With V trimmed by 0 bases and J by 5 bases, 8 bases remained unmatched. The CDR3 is CASSLDLGTGQHEQYF. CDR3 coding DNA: TGTGCCAGCAGCTTAGATCTGGGGACAGGGCAGCACGAGCAGTACTTC.

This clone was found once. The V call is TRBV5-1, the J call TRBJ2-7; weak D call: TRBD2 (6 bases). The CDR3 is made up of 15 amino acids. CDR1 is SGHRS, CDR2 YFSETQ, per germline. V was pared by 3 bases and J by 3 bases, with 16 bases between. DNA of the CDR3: TGCGCCAGCAGCTGGAAAGCTTCTAGCGACTACGAGCAGTACTTC. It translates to CASSWKASSDYEQYF.

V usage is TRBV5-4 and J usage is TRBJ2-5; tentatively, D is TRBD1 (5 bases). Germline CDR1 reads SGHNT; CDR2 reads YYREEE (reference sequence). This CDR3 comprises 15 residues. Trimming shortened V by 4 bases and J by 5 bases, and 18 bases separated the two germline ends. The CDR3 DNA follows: TGTGCCAGCAGCCTTGACAGTAAAGGGATGGAGACCCAGTACTTC. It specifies CASSLDSKGMETQYF. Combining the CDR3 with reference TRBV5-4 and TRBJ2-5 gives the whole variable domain ETGVTQSPTHLIKTRGQQVTLRCSSQSGHNTVSWYQQALGQGPQFIFQYYREEENGRGNFPPRFSGLQFPNYSSELNVNALELDDSALYLCASSLDSKGMETQYFGPGTRLLVL.